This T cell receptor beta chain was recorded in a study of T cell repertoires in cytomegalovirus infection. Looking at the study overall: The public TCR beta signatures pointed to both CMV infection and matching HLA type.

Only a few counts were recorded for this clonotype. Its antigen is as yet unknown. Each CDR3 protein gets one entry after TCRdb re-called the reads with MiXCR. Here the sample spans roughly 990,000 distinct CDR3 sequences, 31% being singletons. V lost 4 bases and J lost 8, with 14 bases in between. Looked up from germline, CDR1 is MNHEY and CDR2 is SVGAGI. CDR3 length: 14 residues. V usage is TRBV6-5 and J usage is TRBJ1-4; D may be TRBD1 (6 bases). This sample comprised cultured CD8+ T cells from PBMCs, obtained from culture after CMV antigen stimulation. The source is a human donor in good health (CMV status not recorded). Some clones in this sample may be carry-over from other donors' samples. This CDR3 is CASSSHPGAEKLFF. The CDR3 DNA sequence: TGTGCCAGCAGTTCACATCCAGGGGCGGAAAAACTGTTTTTT.